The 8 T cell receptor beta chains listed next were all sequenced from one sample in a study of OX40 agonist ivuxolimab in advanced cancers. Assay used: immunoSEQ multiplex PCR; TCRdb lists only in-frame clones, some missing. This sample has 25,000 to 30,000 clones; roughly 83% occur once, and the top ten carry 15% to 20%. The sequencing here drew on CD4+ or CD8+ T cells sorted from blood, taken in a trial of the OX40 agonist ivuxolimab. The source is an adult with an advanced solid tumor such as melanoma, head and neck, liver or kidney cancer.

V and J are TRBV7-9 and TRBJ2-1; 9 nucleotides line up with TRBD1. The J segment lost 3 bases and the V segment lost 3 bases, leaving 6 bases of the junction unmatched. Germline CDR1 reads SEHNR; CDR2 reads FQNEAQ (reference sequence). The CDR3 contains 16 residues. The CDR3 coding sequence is TGTGCCAGCAGCTTCCCCGGGACAGGGATCTACAATGAGCAGTTCTTC. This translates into CASSFPGTGIYNEQFF.

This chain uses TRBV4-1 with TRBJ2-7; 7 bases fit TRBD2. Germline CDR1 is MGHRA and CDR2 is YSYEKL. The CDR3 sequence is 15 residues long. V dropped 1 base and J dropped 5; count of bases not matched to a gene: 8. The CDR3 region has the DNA TGCGCCAGCAGCCAAGGGGTGCGGGGGTTGGACGAGCAGTACTTC. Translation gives CASSQGVRGLDEQYF.

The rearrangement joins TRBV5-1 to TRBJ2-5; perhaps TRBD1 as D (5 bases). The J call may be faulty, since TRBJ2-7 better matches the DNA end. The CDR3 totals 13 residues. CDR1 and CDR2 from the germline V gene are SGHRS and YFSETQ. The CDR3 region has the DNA TGCGCCAGCAGCGAGGACATCTCCTACGAGCAGTACTTC. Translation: CASSEDISYEQYF.

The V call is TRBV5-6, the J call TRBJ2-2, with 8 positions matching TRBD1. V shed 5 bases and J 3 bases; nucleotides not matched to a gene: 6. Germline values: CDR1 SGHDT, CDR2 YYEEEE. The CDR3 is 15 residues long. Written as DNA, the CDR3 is TGTGCCAGCAGTTTCGGACAGGGTCACACCGGGGAGCTGTTTTTT. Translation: CASSFGQGHTGELFF.

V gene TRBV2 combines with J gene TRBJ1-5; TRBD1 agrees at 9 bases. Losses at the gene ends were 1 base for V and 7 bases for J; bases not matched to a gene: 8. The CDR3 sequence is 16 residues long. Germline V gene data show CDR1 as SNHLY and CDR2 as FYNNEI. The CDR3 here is CASSEVDRGAFQPQHF. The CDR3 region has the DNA TGTGCCAGCAGTGAAGTGGACAGGGGCGCGTTCCAGCCCCAGCATTTT.

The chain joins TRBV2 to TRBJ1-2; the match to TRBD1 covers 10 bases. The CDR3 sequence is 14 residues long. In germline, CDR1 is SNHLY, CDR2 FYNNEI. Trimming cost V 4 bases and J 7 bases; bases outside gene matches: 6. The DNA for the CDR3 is TGTGCCAGCAGTGCCGGACAGGGGGAGTTTGGCTACACCTTC. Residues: CASSAGQGEFGYTF.

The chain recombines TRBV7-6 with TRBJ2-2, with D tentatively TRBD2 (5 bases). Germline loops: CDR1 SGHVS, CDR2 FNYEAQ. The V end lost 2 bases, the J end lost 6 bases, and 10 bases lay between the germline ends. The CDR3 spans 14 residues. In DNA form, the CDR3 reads TGTGCCAGCAGCTTAACCCCGGGGTCCGGGGAGCTGTTTTTT. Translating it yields CASSLTPGSGELFF. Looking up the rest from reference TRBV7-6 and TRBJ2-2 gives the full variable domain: GAGVSQSPRYKVTKRGQDVALRCDPISGHVSLYWYRQALGQGPEFLTYFNYEAQQDKSGLPNDRFSAERPEGSISTLTIQRTEQRDSAMYRCASSLTPGSGELFFGEGSRLTVL.

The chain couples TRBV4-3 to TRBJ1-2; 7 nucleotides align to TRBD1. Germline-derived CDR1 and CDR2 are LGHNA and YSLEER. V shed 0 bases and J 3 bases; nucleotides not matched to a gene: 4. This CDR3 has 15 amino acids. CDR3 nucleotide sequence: TGCGCCAGCAGCCAAGAGACGGACAGGTACTATGGCTACACCTTC. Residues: CASSQETDRYYGYTF.